The T cell receptor (beta chain) described here comes from a study of T cell changes during pregnancy in multiple sclerosis. The CDR3 has 16 amino acids. The V and J ends lost 5 bases and 1 base, in that order; junction bases with no gene match: 6. Germline assignment: CDR1 SGHVS and CDR2 FQNEAQ. Repertoires were generated with immunoSEQ multiplex PCR, while TCRdb's copy carries only in-frame clones and drops some. Of approximately 90,000 clones listed, about 94% are singletons. This clone was counted only a few times. The material was peripheral blood, obtained in the third trimester of pregnancy. The TCR sequence derives from a female donor with multiple sclerosis, enrolled in a pregnancy study. The rearrangement links TRBV7-8 to TRBJ2-5; TRBD1 aligns across 11 bases. The CDR3 DNA reads TGTGCCAGCAGCAGTTACGGGACAGGGGGCCAAGAGACCCAGTACTTC. It codes for CASSSYGTGGQETQYF.